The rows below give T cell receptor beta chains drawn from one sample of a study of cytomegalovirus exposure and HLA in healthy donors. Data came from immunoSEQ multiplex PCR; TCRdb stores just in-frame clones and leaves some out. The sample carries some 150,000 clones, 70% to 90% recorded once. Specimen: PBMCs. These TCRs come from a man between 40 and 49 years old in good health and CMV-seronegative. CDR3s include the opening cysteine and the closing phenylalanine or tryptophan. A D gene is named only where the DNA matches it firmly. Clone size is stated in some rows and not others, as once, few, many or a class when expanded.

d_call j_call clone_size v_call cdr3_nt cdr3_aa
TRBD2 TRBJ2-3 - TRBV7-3 TGTGCCAGCAGCACGGGAGGCCTCACAGATACGCAGTATTTT CASSTGGLTDTQYF
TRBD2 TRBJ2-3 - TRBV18 TGTGCCAGCTCACCACGTATGCGGGGGGGCGTGGATACGCAGTATTTT CASSPRMRGGVDTQYF
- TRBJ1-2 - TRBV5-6 TGTGCCAGCAGCTCTGCGGACAGACGTGGCTACACCTTC CASSSADRRGYTF
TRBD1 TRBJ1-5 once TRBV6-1 TGTGCCAGCAGTGGACAGGGGGCAAGAGGAAATCAGCCCCAGCATTTT CASSGQGARGNQPQHF
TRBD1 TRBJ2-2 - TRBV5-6 TGTGCCAGCAGGGAGACAGGGGGCGCGGACACCGGGGAGCTGTTTTTT CASRETGGADTGELFF
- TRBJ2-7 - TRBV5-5 TGTGCCAGCAGCTTAGACAACTCCTACGAGCAGTACTTC CASSLDNSYEQYF
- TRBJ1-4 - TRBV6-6 TGTGCCAGCAGTTACTCGGGGGGGAGGGGTGAAATTGGAGTTTTT CASSYSGGRGEIGVF
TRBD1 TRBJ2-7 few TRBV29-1 TGCAGCGCGACAGGGTCCTACGAGCAGTACTTC CSATGSYEQYF
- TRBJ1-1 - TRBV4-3 TGCGCCAGCAGCTCCGGTCAGGGTGAAGCTTTCTTT CASSSGQGEAFF
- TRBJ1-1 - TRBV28 TGTGCCAGCACGGACACTGAAGCTTTCTTT CASTDTEAFF
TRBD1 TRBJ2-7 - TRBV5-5 TGTGCCAGCAGCTTGTCGGGACAGGGGCACGAGCAGTACTTC CASSLSGQGHEQYF
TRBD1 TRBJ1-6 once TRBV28 TGTGCCAGCAGACGCGGGACAGAAAATTCACCCCTCCACTTT CASRRGTENSPLHF
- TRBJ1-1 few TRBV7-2 TGTGCCAGCAGCTTAGTCCGGAACACTGAAGCTTTCTTT CASSLVRNTEAFF
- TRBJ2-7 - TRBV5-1 TGCGCCAGCAGGCCAGCGGGTTCCTACGAGCAGTACTTC CASRPAGSYEQYF
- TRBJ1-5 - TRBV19 TGTGCCAGTACCGGGGGGGGAAGCGGGCCCCAGCATTTT CASTGGGSGPQHF
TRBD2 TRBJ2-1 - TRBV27 TGTGCCAGCAGTTTGTGGACTAGCGGCAATGAGCAGTTCTTC CASSLWTSGNEQFF
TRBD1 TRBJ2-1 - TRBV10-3 TGTGCCATCAGTGAGAGAGGGACAGGCTCCTACAATGAGCAGTTCTTC CAISERGTGSYNEQFF
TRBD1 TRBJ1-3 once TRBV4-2 TGTGCCAGCAGCCAGGGGGGGACAGGCCAAGAAGTTTTT CASSQGGTGQEVF
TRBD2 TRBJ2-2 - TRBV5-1 TGCGCCAGCAGCTTGATGGCGGGGGAGAACACCGGGGAGCTGTTTTTT CASSLMAGENTGELFF
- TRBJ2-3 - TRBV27 TGTGCCAGCAGTTTATTCGGCAGGGTGGGCACAGATACGCAGTATTTT CASSLFGRVGTDTQYF
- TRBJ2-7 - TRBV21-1 TGTGCCAGCAGGGGGCGGGGGCCGTTCTACGAGCAGTACTTC CASRGRGPFYEQYF
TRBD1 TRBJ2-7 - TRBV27 TGTGCCAGCAGGGGAGGAGGACAGGGGGATCACGAGCAGTACTTC CASRGGGQGDHEQYF
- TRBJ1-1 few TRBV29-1 TGCAGCGTTGTAGACAGCGGGAACACTGAAGCTTTCTTT CSVVDSGNTEAFF
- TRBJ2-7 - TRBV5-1 TGCGCCAGCAGCTTGAACAGGGACTACGAGCAGTACTTC CASSLNRDYEQYF
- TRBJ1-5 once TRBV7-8 TGTGCCAGCAGCCCGTTGGGTTTAGGGGCAAGGCAGCCCCAGCATTTT CASSPLGLGARQPQHF
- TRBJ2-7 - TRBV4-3 TGCGCCAGCAGCCAAGATGCCGTTGCGGCCTTCGAGCAGTACTTC CASSQDAVAAFEQYF
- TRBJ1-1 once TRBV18 TGTGCCAGCTCACCACCGGGCTTACAGAACACTGAAGCTTTCTTT CASSPPGLQNTEAFF
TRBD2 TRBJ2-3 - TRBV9 TGTGCCAGCAGCGGAGCGGGGTTCAGAACAGATACGCAGTATTTT CASSGAGFRTDTQYF
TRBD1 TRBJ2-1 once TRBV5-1 TGCGCCAGCAGCTTGGGGCAGGGGGCTTTAAGCTCCTACAATGAGCAGTTCTTC CASSLGQGALSSYNEQFF
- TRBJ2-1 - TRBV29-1 TGCAGCGTTGAAGAAGGCAGGCAGGGGGAGCAGTTCTTC CSVEEGRQGEQFF
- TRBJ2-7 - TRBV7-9 TGTGCCAGCAGCCTAAAAGACAGTCCCTACGAGCAGTACTTC CASSLKDSPYEQYF
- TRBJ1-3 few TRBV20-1 TGCAGTGCTAGCCTGGGAAACACCATATATTTT CSASLGNTIYF
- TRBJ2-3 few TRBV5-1 TGCGCCAGCAGCGTCCAGGGGATCGCAGATACGCAGTATTTT CASSVQGIADTQYF
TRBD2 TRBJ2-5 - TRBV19 TGTGCCAGTAGTATCCGGACTAGCGGGACGTTGGAGACCCAGTACTTC CASSIRTSGTLETQYF
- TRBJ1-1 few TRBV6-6 TGTGCCAGTATATCGGAATGGAGCACTGAAGCTTTCTTT CASISEWSTEAFF
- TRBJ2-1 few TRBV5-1 TGCGCCAGCAGCTTGGCGTCCTTTGACAATGAGCAGTTCTTC CASSLASFDNEQFF
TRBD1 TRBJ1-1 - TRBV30 TGTGCCTGGAGTCCCGGGACAGGGTTGACTGAAGCTTTCTTT CAWSPGTGLTEAFF
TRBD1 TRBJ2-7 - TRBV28 TGTGCCAGCAGTTTCCAGGGGGCGAAGAACGAGCAGTACTTC CASSFQGAKNEQYF
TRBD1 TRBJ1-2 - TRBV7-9 TGTGCCAGCAGCTCATTAGCCTGGACAGGGGACTATGGCTACACCTTC CASSSLAWTGDYGYTF
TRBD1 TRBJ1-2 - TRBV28 TGTGCCAGCAGCACGACAGGGACAACTAACTATGGCTACACCTTC CASSTTGTTNYGYTF
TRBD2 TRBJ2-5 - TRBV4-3 TGCGCCAGCAGCCAAGAAGGACTAGCGGCTTACCAAGAGACCCAGTACTTC CASSQEGLAAYQETQYF
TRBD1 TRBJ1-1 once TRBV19 TGTGCCAGTAGTATGAATGGGGCAGGGGGCCGGGCTGAAGCTTTCTTT CASSMNGAGGRAEAFF
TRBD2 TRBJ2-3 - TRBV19 TGTGCCAGTAGCGCTAGCGGGAGCTCTAGCACAGATACGCAGTATTTT CASSASGSSSTDTQYF
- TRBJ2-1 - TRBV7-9 TGTGCCAGCAGCCCCGACTTGAATGAGCAGTTCTTC CASSPDLNEQFF
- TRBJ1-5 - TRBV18 TGTGCCAGCTCTCTCACAGGCAGCTTCAATCAGCCCCAGCATTTT CASSLTGSFNQPQHF
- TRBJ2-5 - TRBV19 TGTGCCAGTAGTATCCGACAGAGACAAGAGACCCAGTACTTC CASSIRQRQETQYF
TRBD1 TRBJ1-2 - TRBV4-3 TGCGCCAGCAGCCAATCCGGGACAGTCTATGGCTACACCTTC CASSQSGTVYGYTF
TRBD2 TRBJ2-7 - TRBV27 TGTGCCAGCAGTTTACGCGCGGGGGGTTCCTACGAGCAGTACTTC CASSLRAGGSYEQYF
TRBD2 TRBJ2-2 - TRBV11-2 TGTGCCAGCAGCCCCGGCGGGGGTACCGGGGAGCTGTTTTTT CASSPGGGTGELFF
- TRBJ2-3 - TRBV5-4 TGTGCCAGCAGTCAAATCCCCACAGATACGCAGTATTTT CASSQIPTDTQYF